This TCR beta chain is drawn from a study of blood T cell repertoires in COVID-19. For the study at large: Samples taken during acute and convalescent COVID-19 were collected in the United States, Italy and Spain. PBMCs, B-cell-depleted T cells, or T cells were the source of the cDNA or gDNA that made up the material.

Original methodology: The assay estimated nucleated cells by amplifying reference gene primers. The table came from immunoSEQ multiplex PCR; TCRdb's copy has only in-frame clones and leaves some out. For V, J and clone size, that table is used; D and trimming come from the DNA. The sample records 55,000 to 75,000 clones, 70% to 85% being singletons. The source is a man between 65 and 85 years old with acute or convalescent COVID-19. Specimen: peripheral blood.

DNA for the CDR3: TGCGCCAGCAGTTCAGAGGCCGGGACAGCGGATGAAAAACTGTTTTTT. Amino acids: CASSSEAGTADEKLFF. The gene calls are TRBV5-1 and TRBJ1-4; 7 bases fit TRBD1. CDR1 SGHRS and CDR2 YFSETQ come from the germline V gene. V was clipped by 5 bases and J by 6 bases; unmatched bases: 13. The CDR3 contains 16 residues. The full variable domain, completed using reference TRBV5-1 and TRBJ1-4, is KAGVTQTPRYLIKTRGQQVTLSCSPISGHRSVSWYQQTPGQGLQFLFEYFSETQRNKGNFPGRFSGRQFSNSRSEMNVSTLELGDSALYLCASSSEAGTADEKLFFGSGTQLSVL.